The rows below give T cell receptor beta chains drawn from one sample of a study of blood T cell repertoires in COVID-19. Measured with immunoSEQ multiplex PCR; TCRdb has only the in-frame clones, and not every one. The sample shows 200,000 to 250,000 clones, around nine tenths of them seen only once. Sequenced sample: PBMCs or T cells enriched from blood (not recorded which). These receptors were obtained from a woman in her 30s who had been exposed to COVID-19. Both conserved end residues are part of each CDR3. The D gene is left open where the match is weak. Not every row has a clone size; where given, it reads once, few, many or a size class.

cdr3_length: 14; j_call: TRBJ1-2; v_call: TRBV6-5; d_call: -; clone_size: -; cdr3_nt: TGTGCCAGCAGTAGGGGGGGGGTCGACTATGGCTACACCTTC; cdr3_aa: CASSRGGVDYGYTF
cdr3_length: 15; j_call: TRBJ2-7; v_call: TRBV11-2; d_call: -; clone_size: -; cdr3_nt: TGTGCCAGCAGCTTAGACAGGGTACGGGCCTACGAGCAGTACTTC; cdr3_aa: CASSLDRVRAYEQYF
cdr3_length: 16; j_call: TRBJ2-3; v_call: TRBV11-2; d_call: -; clone_size: -; cdr3_nt: TGTGCCAGCAGCTCCACATTGGGGCCTAGCACAGATACGCAGTATTTT; cdr3_aa: CASSSTLGPSTDTQYF
cdr3_length: 15; j_call: TRBJ2-3; v_call: TRBV28; d_call: TRBD1; clone_size: -; cdr3_nt: TGTGCCAGCAGCCCCCGGGACAGCAGCACAGATACGCAGTATTTT; cdr3_aa: CASSPRDSSTDTQYF
cdr3_length: 12; j_call: TRBJ2-7; v_call: TRBV2; d_call: TRBD1; clone_size: -; cdr3_nt: TGTGCCAGCTCGGGACAGGCCTACGAGCAGTACTTC; cdr3_aa: CASSGQAYEQYF
cdr3_length: 13; j_call: TRBJ2-3; v_call: TRBV9; d_call: -; clone_size: -; cdr3_nt: TGTGCCAGCAGCGTAGCGGTAGCAGATACGCAGTATTTT; cdr3_aa: CASSVAVADTQYF
cdr3_length: 17; j_call: TRBJ2-5; v_call: TRBV7-7; d_call: TRBD1; clone_size: -; cdr3_nt: TGTGCCAGCAGCTTACGTTCCGGGACAGGGGGCAGGGAGACCCAGTACTTC; cdr3_aa: CASSLRSGTGGRETQYF
cdr3_length: 15; j_call: TRBJ1-1; v_call: TRBV4-1; d_call: -; clone_size: -; cdr3_nt: TGCGCCAGCAGCCAAGATAATGGCAGATACACTGAAGCTTTCTTT; cdr3_aa: CASSQDNGRYTEAFF
cdr3_length: 15; j_call: TRBJ2-6; v_call: TRBV2; d_call: -; clone_size: once; cdr3_nt: TGTGCCAGCAGTGAAGGCAGCTCTGGGGCCAACGTCCTGACTTTC; cdr3_aa: CASSEGSSGANVLTF
cdr3_length: 15; j_call: TRBJ2-7; v_call: TRBV14; d_call: TRBD2; clone_size: -; cdr3_nt: TGTGCCAGCAGCCGAACTAGCGGGGGAATCTACGAGCAGTACTTC; cdr3_aa: CASSRTSGGIYEQYF